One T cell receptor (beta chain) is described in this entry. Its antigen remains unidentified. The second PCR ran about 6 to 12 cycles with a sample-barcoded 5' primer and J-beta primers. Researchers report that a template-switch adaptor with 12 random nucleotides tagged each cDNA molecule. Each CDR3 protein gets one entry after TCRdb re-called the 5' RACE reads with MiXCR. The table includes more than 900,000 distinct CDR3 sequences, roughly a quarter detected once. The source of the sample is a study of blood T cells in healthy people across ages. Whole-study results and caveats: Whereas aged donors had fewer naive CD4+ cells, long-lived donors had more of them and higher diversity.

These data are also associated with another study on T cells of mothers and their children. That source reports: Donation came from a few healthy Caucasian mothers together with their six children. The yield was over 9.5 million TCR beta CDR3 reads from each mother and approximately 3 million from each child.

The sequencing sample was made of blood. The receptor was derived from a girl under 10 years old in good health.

The CDR3 here is CASSDRTTSYNEQFF. In DNA form, the CDR3 reads TGTGCCAGCAGTGACCGGACTACCTCCTACAATGAGCAGTTCTTC. The rearrangement joins TRBV2 to TRBJ2-1; D may be TRBD2 (6 bases). Germline loops: CDR1 SNHLY, CDR2 FYNNEI. The CDR3 totals 15 residues. The V and J ends lost 3 bases and 0 bases respectively, with 9 bases between them.